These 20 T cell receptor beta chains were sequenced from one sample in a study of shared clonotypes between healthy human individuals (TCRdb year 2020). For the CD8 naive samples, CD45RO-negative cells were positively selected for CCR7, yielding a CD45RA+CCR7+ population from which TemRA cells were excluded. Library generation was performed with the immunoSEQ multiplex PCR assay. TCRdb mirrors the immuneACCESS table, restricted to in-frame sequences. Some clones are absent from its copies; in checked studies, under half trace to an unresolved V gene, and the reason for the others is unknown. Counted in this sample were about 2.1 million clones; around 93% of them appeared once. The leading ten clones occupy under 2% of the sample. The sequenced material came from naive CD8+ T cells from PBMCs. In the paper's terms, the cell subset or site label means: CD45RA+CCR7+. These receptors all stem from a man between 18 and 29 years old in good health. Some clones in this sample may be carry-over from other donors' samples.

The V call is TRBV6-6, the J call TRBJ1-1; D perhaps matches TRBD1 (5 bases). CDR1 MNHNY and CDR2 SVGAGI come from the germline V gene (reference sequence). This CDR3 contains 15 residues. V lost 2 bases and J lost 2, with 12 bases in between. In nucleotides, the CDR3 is TGTGCCAGCAGTTACATTGCTCAGGGAAACACTGAAGCTTTCTTT. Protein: CASSYIAQGNTEAFF.

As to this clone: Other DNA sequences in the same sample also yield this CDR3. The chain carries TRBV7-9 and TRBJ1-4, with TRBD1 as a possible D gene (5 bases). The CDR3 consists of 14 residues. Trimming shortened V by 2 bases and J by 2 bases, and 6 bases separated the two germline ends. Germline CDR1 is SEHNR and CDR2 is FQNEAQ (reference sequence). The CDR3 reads CASSLRGTNEKLFF. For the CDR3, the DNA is TGTGCCAGCAGCTTAAGGGGCACTAATGAAAAACTGTTTTTT.

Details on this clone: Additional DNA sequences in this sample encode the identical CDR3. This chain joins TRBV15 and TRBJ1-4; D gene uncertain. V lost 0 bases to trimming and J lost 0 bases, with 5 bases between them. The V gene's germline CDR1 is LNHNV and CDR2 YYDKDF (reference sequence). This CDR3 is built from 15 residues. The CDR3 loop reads CATSRDRATNEKLFF. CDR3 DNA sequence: TGTGCCACCAGCAGAGATCGAGCAACTAATGAAAAACTGTTTTTT.

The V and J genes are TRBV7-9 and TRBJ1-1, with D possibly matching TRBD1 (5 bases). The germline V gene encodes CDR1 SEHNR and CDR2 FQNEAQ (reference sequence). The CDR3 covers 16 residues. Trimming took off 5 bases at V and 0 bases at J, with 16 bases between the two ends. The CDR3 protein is CASSPPRVLMNTEAFF. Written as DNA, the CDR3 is TGTGCCAGCAGCCCCCCCAGGGTCCTCATGAACACTGAAGCTTTCTTT.

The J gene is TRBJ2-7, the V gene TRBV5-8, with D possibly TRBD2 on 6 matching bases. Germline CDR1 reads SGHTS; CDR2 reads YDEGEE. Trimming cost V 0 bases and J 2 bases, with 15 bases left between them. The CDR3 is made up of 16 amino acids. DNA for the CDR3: TGTGCCAGCAGCTTGGCCTGGGGGGATCGTCCCTACGAGCAGTACTTC. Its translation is CASSLAWGDRPYEQYF.

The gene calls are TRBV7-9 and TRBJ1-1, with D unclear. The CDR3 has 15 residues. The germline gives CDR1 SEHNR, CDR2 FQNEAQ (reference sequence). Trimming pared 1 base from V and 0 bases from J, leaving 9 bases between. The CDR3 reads CASSLEEGMNTEAFF. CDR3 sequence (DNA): TGTGCCAGCAGCTTAGAGGAGGGAATGAACACTGAAGCTTTCTTT.

Written as DNA, the CDR3 is TGTGCCAGCAGCTTAGATAGGGCGGGAGTCAACACCGGGGAGCTGTTTTTT. Its translation is CASSLDRAGVNTGELFF. The J gene is TRBJ2-2, the V gene TRBV7-7; 7 nucleotides agree with TRBD2. Unmatched junction bases numbered 7, after V lost 1 base and J lost 2 bases. The CDR3 has 17 amino acids. Germline loops: CDR1 SSHAT, CDR2 FNYEAQ (reference sequence).

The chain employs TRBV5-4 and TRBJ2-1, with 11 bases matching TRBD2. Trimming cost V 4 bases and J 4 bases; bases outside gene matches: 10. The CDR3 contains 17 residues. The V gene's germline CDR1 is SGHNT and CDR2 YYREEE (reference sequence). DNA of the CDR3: TGTGCCAGCAGCCCCGAACCCGGGACTAGCGGTTACAATGAGCAGTTCTTC. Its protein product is CASSPEPGTSGYNEQFF.

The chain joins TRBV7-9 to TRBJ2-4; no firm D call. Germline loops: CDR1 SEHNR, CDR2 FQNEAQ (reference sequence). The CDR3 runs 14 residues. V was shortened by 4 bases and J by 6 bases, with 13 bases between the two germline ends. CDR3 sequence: CASSYNLDPNIQYF. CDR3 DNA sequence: TGTGCCAGCAGCTACAACCTGGATCCAAACATTCAGTACTTC.

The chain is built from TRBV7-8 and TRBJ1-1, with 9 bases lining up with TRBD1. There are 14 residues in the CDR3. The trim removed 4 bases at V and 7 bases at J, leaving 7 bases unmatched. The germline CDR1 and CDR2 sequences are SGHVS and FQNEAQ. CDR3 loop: CASSSTGGMGEAFF. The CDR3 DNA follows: TGTGCCAGCAGCTCGACAGGGGGTATGGGTGAAGCTTTCTTT.

The CDR3 sequence: CASSPGTSGDSGANVLTF. The CDR3 coding sequence is TGTGCCAGCAGCCCCGGGACTAGCGGGGACTCTGGGGCCAACGTCCTGACTTTC. The rearrangement uses TRBV11-3 and TRBJ2-6; 13 nucleotides line up with TRBD2. With V trimmed by 5 bases and J by 0 bases, 4 bases remained unmatched. This CDR3 is built from 18 residues. Germline assignment: CDR1 SGHNT and CDR2 YENEEA.

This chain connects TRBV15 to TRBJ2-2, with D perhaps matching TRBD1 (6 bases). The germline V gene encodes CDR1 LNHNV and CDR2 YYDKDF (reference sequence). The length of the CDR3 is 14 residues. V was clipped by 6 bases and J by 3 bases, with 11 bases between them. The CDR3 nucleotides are TGTGCCACCAGACCAGGGGCGGACACCGGGGAGCTGTTTTTT. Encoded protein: CATRPGADTGELFF.

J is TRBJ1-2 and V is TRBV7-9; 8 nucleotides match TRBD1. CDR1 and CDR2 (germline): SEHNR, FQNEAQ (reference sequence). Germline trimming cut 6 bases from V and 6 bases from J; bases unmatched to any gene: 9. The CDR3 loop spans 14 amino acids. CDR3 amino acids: CASSYDRGPDGYTF. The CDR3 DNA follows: TGTGCCAGCAGTTACGACAGGGGCCCGGATGGCTACACCTTC.

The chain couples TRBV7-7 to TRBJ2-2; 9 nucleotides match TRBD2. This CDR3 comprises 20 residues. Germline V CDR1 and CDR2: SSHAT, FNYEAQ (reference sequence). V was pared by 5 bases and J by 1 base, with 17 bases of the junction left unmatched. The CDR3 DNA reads TGTGCCAGCAGCGGAAGGACTAGCGCGAGTCCGATAATGAACACCGGGGAGCTGTTTTTT. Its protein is CASSGRTSASPIMNTGELFF.

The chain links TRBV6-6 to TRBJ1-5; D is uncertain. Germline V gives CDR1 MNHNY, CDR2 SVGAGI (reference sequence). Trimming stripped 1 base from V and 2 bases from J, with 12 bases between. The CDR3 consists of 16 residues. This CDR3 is CASSYLVGMGNQPQHF. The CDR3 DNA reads TGTGCCAGCAGTTACTTGGTAGGAATGGGCAATCAGCCCCAGCATTTT.

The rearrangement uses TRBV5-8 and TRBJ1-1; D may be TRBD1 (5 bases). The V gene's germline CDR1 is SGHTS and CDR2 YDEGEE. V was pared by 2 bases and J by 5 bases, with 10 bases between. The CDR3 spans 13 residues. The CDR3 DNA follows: TGTGCCAGCAGCTTATTCCAGGGAACTGAAGCTTTCTTT. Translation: CASSLFQGTEAFF. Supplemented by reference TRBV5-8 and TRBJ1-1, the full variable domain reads EAGVTQSPTHLIKTRGQQATLRCSPISGHTSVYWYQQALGLGLQFLLWYDEGEERNRGNFPPRFSGRQFPNYSSELNVNALELEDSALYLCASSLFQGTEAFFGQGTRLTVV.

The CDR3 region is CASSSYRGMNTEAFF. The CDR3 region has the DNA TGTGCCAGCAGCTCATACAGGGGGATGAACACTGAAGCTTTCTTT. This rearrangement joins TRBV13 to TRBJ1-1; 8 bases map to TRBD1. J was trimmed by 0 bases and V by 4 bases; bases with no gene match: 4. Per germline, CDR1 PRHDT and CDR2 FYEKMQ (reference sequence). CDR3 length: 15 residues.

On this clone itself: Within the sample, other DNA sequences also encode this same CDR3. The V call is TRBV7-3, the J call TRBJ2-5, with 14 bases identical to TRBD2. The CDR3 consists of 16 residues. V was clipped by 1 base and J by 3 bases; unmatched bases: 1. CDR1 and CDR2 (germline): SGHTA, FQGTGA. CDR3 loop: CASSLRGLAGEETQYF. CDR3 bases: TGTGCCAGCAGCTTAAGGGGACTAGCGGGAGAAGAGACCCAGTACTTC.

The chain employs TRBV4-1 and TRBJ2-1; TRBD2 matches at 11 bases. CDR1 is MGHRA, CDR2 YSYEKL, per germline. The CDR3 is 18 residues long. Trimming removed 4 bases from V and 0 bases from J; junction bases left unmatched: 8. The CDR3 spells CASSLELAGAFSYNEQFF. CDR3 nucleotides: TGCGCCAGCAGCCTCGAACTAGCGGGAGCCTTCTCCTACAATGAGCAGTTCTTC.

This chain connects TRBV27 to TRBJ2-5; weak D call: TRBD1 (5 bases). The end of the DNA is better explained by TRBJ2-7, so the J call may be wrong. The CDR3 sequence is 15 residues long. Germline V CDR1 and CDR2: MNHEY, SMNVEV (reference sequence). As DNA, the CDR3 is TGTGCCAGCAGTTGGCTCGGACAAGGAAAATACGAGCAGTACTTC. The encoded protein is CASSWLGQGKYEQYF.